The entry that follows covers one T cell receptor (beta chain) sequence. This sample also contains other DNA sequences that code for the same CDR3. Repertoires were generated with immunoSEQ multiplex PCR, while TCRdb's copy carries only in-frame clones and drops some. In the table there are about 210,000 clones, around nine tenths of which are singletons. Germline CDR1 KGHSH, CDR2 LQKENI. The V end was cut by 3 bases, the J end by 0 bases, with 9 bases between. This CDR3 is 15 amino acids long. The data were taken from a study of blood T cell repertoires in COVID-19. Study-level information: Sites in the United States, Italy and Spain provided acute and convalescent COVID-19 samples.

The V and J genes are TRBV18 and TRBJ1-3, with a weak D call TRBD1 (6 bases). Input material: PBMCs or T cells enriched from blood (not recorded which). The receptor was derived from a woman in her 30s who had been exposed to COVID-19. In DNA form, the CDR3 reads TGTGCCAGCTCACCGACAGGAGACTCTGGAAACACCATATATTTT. It is translated as CASSPTGDSGNTIYF.